Shown below are 20 T cell receptor beta chains from a single sample sequenced in a study of OX40 agonist ivuxolimab in advanced cancers. Here immunoSEQ multiplex PCR was the method, and the copy in TCRdb shows in-frame clones only, minus some. The data contain fewer than 65,000 clones, approximately 90% of them singletons. This specimen consisted of CD4+ or CD8+ T cells sorted from blood, obtained in a trial of the OX40 agonist ivuxolimab. The receptors originated from an adult with an advanced solid tumor such as melanoma, head and neck, liver or kidney cancer.

The chain recombines TRBV9 with TRBJ1-2; 10 bases agree with TRBD1. The CDR3 runs 15 residues. Looked up from germline, CDR1 is SGDLS and CDR2 is YYNGEE. The ends lost 4 bases at V and 4 bases at J; junction bases unmatched: 7. Here the CDR3 DNA reads TGTGCCAGCAGCCCAGAGGGACAGGGGATCTATGGCTACACCTTC. Translation gives CASSPEGQGIYGYTF.

The V gene is TRBV19, the J gene TRBJ2-7; D unclear. The CDR3 loop spans 14 amino acids. Germline values: CDR1 LNHDA, CDR2 SQIVND (reference sequence). V was pared by 3 bases and J by 0 bases, with 9 bases between. The CDR3 DNA follows: TGTGCCAGTAGTATTGCAGGCATCTCCTACGAGCAGTACTTC. Translation: CASSIAGISYEQYF. Complete variable domain (other parts from reference TRBV19 and TRBJ2-7): DGGITQSPKYLFRKEGQNVTLSCEQNLNHDAMYWYRQDPGQGLRLIYYSQIVNDFQKGDIAEGYSVSREKKESFPLTVTSAQKNPTAFYLCASSIAGISYEQYFGPGTRLTVT.

The chain carries TRBV6-1 and TRBJ2-3; D perhaps matches TRBD2 (6 bases). The CDR3 covers 14 residues. V lost 4 bases to trimming and J lost 2 bases, with 10 bases between them. Germline V lookup: CDR1 MNHNS, CDR2 SASEGT. The CDR3 reads CASSVAGLTDTQYF. CDR3 sequence (DNA): TGTGCCAGCAGTGTGGCGGGGCTCACAGATACGCAGTATTTT.

The CDR3 region is CASSLAGTGVRGYTF. CDR3 sequence (DNA): TGTGCCAGCAGCTTAGCGGGGACAGGGGTACGCGGCTACACCTTC. This chain joins TRBV7-9 and TRBJ1-2, with 10 bases fitting TRBD1. Germline values: CDR1 SEHNR, CDR2 FQNEAQ (reference sequence). J gave up 8 bases and V 0 bases, and 6 bases lay outside the gene matches. The length of the CDR3 is 15 residues.

The rearrangement uses TRBV4-1 and TRBJ2-5, with a tentative D call TRBD2 (6 bases). Germline V gene data show CDR1 as MGHRA and CDR2 as YSYEKL. This CDR3 is 16 amino acids long. The V and J ends lost 1 base and 2 bases respectively, with 14 bases between them. Here the CDR3 DNA reads TGCGCCAGCAGCCAAGCCCCGGGCGGACTACAAGAGACCCAGTACTTC. Amino acids: CASSQAPGGLQETQYF.

The rearrangement uses TRBV20-1 and TRBJ1-5, with D perhaps TRBD1 (6 bases). The CDR3 spans 11 residues. Trimming removed 6 bases from V and 11 bases from J, with 14 bases in between. CDR1 DFQATT and CDR2 SNEGSKA come from the germline V gene (reference sequence). In DNA form, the CDR3 reads TGCAGTGCGGGAGAGGGGGAGGCCCAGCATTTT. Translation gives CSAGEGEAQHF.

The V and J genes are TRBV7-9 and TRBJ1-4; D not certain. This CDR3 contains 15 residues. CDR1 and CDR2 from the germline V gene are SEHNR and FQNEAQ (reference sequence). The V end lost 7 bases, the J end lost 0 bases, and 12 bases lay between the germline ends. The CDR3 DNA reads as TGTGCCAGCACCGGTTTGGCAGCAACTAATGAAAAACTGTTTTTT. Its translation is CASTGLAATNEKLFF. The full variable domain, in which reference TRBV7-9 and TRBJ1-4 provide the parts outside the CDR3, is DTGVSQNPRHKITKRGQNVTFRCDPISEHNRLYWYRQTLGQGPEFLTYFQNEAQLEKSRLLSDRFSAERPKGSFSTLEIQRTEQGDSAMYLCASTGLAATNEKLFFGSGTQLSVL.

The rearrangement uses TRBV7-9 and TRBJ2-5; 8 bases agree with TRBD1. CDR3 size: 15 residues. Germline CDR1 SEHNR, CDR2 FQNEAQ (reference sequence). V was clipped by 3 bases and J by 5 bases; unmatched bases: 8. CDR3: CASSLTGARGETQYF. The CDR3 DNA is TGTGCCAGCAGCTTGACAGGGGCCCGGGGGGAGACCCAGTACTTC.

This clone was seen a handful of times. V and J are TRBV7-9 and TRBJ2-3; D is unclear. V was clipped by 5 bases and J by 1 base, with 10 bases between them. The CDR3 has 14 residues. In germline, CDR1 is SEHNR, CDR2 FQNEAQ (reference sequence). CDR3 sequence: CASSRGGGTDTQYF. In DNA, the CDR3 is TGTGCCAGCAGCCGTGGTGGAGGCACAGATACGCAGTATTTT.

The CDR3 DNA follows: TGTGCCAGCAGCTTAGATGCGGGCCGCTCCTACGAGCAGTACTTC. Its protein is CASSLDAGRSYEQYF. The genes are TRBV13 and TRBJ2-7; D is possibly TRBD2 (5 bases). The V gene lost 1 base and the J gene lost 0 bases, with 10 bases spanning the gap. This CDR3 spans 15 amino acids. Per germline, CDR1 PRHDT and CDR2 FYEKMQ (reference sequence).

This CDR3 is CASSLETGAYEQYF. CDR3 nucleotides: TGTGCCAGCAGCTTGGAGACAGGAGCCTACGAGCAGTACTTC. This chain connects TRBV5-5 to TRBJ2-7, with D possibly TRBD1 on 6 matching bases. Germline assignment: CDR1 SGHKS and CDR2 YYEKEE (reference sequence). Trimming cost V 0 bases and J 2 bases, with 9 bases left between them. The CDR3 runs 14 residues. The full variable domain, in which reference TRBV5-5 and TRBJ2-7 provide the parts outside the CDR3, is DAGVTQSPTHLIKTRGQQVTLRCSPISGHKSVSWYQQVLGQGPQFIFQYYEKEERGRGNFPDRFSARQFPNYSSELNVNALLLGDSALYLCASSLETGAYEQYFGPGTRLTVT.

The V gene is TRBV15, the J gene TRBJ2-3; 8 bases are a match to TRBD2. CDR3 length equals 16 residues. The germline CDR1 and CDR2 sequences are LNHNV and YYDKDF (reference sequence). With V trimmed by 1 base and J by 0 bases, 3 bases remained unmatched. CDR3 amino acids: CATSRGASGSTDTQYF. For the CDR3, the DNA is TGTGCCACCAGCAGAGGTGCTAGCGGGAGCACAGATACGCAGTATTTT.

The CDR3 region is CASTQGGLANYGYTF. The CDR3 DNA reads TGTGCCAGCACCCAAGGGGGCTTAGCTAACTATGGCTACACCTTC. The chain links TRBV6-5 to TRBJ1-2; 7 nucleotides align to TRBD1. The V gene's germline CDR1 is MNHEY and CDR2 SVGAGI. The CDR3 runs to 15 residues. Unmatched junction bases numbered 8, after V lost 7 bases and J lost 0 bases.

This chain connects TRBV28 to TRBJ1-2; possible D gene TRBD1, 5 bases. The V and J ends lost 6 bases and 0 bases respectively, with 14 bases between them. The germline V gene has CDR1 MDHEN and CDR2 SYDVKM. This CDR3 spans 15 amino acids. CDR3 in amino acids: CASSARQISNYGYTF. CDR3 sequence (DNA): TGTGCCAGCAGCGCACGACAGATTTCTAACTATGGCTACACCTTC.

The genes are TRBV28 and TRBJ1-4; D is perhaps TRBD1 (6 bases). This CDR3 contains 17 residues. Trimming removed 7 bases at V and 0 bases at J, with 18 bases between. Germline CDR1 is MDHEN and CDR2 is SYDVKM. CDR3 residues: CASIGGGTPTTNEKLFF. For the CDR3, the DNA is TGTGCCAGCATCGGGGGAGGGACACCCACAACTAATGAAAAACTGTTTTTT.

This clone was observed a handful of times. The J gene is TRBJ1-2, the V gene TRBV7-3; possible D gene TRBD1, 5 bases. The CDR3 loop spans 14 amino acids. CDR1 and CDR2 (germline): SGHTA, FQGTGA. The V gene lost 5 bases and the J gene lost 8 bases, with 18 bases spanning the gap. CDR3 coding DNA: TGTGCCAGCAGCCTAGGCGTTCGAGGGGACGGCTACACCTTC. It yields the protein CASSLGVRGDGYTF.

V usage is TRBV15 and J usage is TRBJ1-4; D is perhaps TRBD1 (5 bases). V was shortened by 1 base and J by 2 bases, with 17 bases between the two germline ends. The germline CDR1 and CDR2 sequences are LNHNV and YYDKDF (reference sequence). The CDR3 totals 18 residues. CDR3 in DNA: TGTGCCACCAGCAGAGGTCAAAGGGGCTTTAGGACTAATGAAAAACTGTTTTTT. Residues: CATSRGQRGFRTNEKLFF.

Points on this clone: Distinct nucleotide sequences in the sample also encode this CDR3. The V and J genes are TRBV5-1 and TRBJ2-5; TRBD1 agrees at 8 bases. This CDR3 is built from 14 residues. CDR1 is SGHRS, CDR2 YFSETQ, per germline. J was trimmed by 2 bases and V by 4 bases; bases with no gene match: 4. The DNA for the CDR3 is TGCGCCAGCAGCCTGGGGACAGGTCAAGAGACCCAGTACTTC. Protein product: CASSLGTGQETQYF. The whole variable domain, remainder taken from reference TRBV5-1 and TRBJ2-5, is KAGVTQTPRYLIKTRGQQVTLSCSPISGHRSVSWYQQTPGQGLQFLFEYFSETQRNKGNFPGRFSGRQFSNSRSEMNVSTLELGDSALYLCASSLGTGQETQYFGPGTRLLVL.

The gene calls are TRBV11-3 and TRBJ2-3; 9 positions agree with TRBD1. V lost 4 bases, J lost 2 bases, and 7 bases stayed unmatched. The CDR3 is made up of 16 amino acids. Germline loops: CDR1 SGHNT, CDR2 YENEEA. The CDR3 here is CASSSEGDRVTDTQYF. CDR3 nucleotides: TGTGCCAGCAGCTCGGAGGGGGACAGGGTCACAGATACGCAGTATTTT.

V gene TRBV7-6 combines with J gene TRBJ2-2; 10 nucleotides align to TRBD2. Per germline, CDR1 SGHVS and CDR2 FNYEAQ. V lost 6 bases, J lost 0 bases, and 10 bases stayed unmatched. This CDR3 is built from 18 residues. The CDR3 is CASSLNLAGATNTGELFF. Written as DNA, the CDR3 is TGTGCCAGCAGTCTAAACCTAGCGGGGGCTACGAACACCGGGGAGCTGTTTTTT.